The next 14 T cell receptor beta chains were all read from a single sample in a study of T cell responses to AZD1222 COVID-19 vaccine. TCRdb keeps only in-frame clones here, not all; method: immunoSEQ multiplex PCR. The sample has over 95,000 clones, roughly 92% seen once. Sequencing was performed on peripheral blood, taken 28 days after the second AZD1222 dose. These receptors all come from an adult who received the AZD1222 COVID-19 vaccine.

This clone has a handful of counts. This chain links TRBV5-1 with TRBJ1-5, with a possible D match to TRBD1 (5 bases). The germline gives CDR1 SGHRS, CDR2 YFSETQ. Trimming stripped 0 bases from V and 4 bases from J, with 8 bases between. CDR3 length equals 14 residues. CDR3 sequence: CASSLGTSNQPQHF. As DNA, the CDR3 is TGCGCCAGCAGCTTGGGGACAAGTAATCAGCCCCAGCATTTT.

The chain couples TRBV7-9 to TRBJ2-5; 11 bases line up with TRBD2. The CDR3 extends over 15 amino acids. V was clipped by 5 bases and J by 5 bases; unmatched bases: 7. CDR1 is SEHNR and CDR2 is FQNEAQ in the germline V gene (reference sequence). Here the CDR3 DNA reads TGTGCCAGCAGCCGAGGGACTAGCGGCTTTGAGACCCAGTACTTC. Its protein product is CASSRGTSGFETQYF.

The V gene is TRBV3-1 (or the pseudogene TRBV3-2), the J gene TRBJ1-6, with 8 bases lining up with TRBD1. V trimming: 1 base; J trimming: 10 bases; junction bases outside the gene matches: 9. Germline V gene lookup returns CDR1 LGHDT and CDR2 YNNKEL (reference sequence). The CDR3 contains 16 residues. CDR3 protein: CASSQVGQVPGSPLHF. CDR3 sequence (DNA): TGTGCCAGCAGCCAAGTGGGACAGGTCCCTGGGTCACCCCTCCACTTT.

The chain joins TRBV5-5 to TRBJ1-1; no clear D. Germline CDR1 reads SGHKS; CDR2 reads YYEKEE (reference sequence). V shed 3 bases and J shed 1 base, with 13 bases lying between them. CDR3 length: 15 residues. In nucleotides, the CDR3 is TGTGCCAGCAGCTACACTTGGGCCGGGAACACTGAAGCTTTCTTT. This gives the protein CASSYTWAGNTEAFF.

In the case of this clone: This sample also contains other DNA sequences that code for the same CDR3. J is TRBJ1-1 and V is TRBV5-1; weak D call: TRBD1 (5 bases). With 4 bases removed from V and 0 bases from J, the gap between germline ends came to 10 bases. The CDR3 loop spans 14 amino acids. From germline, CDR1 is SGHRS and CDR2 YFSETQ. CDR3 protein: CASSPGALNTEAFF. CDR3 bases: TGCGCCAGCAGCCCCGGGGCTTTGAACACTGAAGCTTTCTTT. The variable domain in full, with the rest retrieved from reference TRBV5-1 and TRBJ1-1, is KAGVTQTPRYLIKTRGQQVTLSCSPISGHRSVSWYQQTPGQGLQFLFEYFSETQRNKGNFPGRFSGRQFSNSRSEMNVSTLELGDSALYLCASSPGALNTEAFFGQGTRLTVV.

J is TRBJ1-1 and V is TRBV28; no firm D call. Germline lookup yields CDR1 MDHEN and CDR2 SYDVKM. The V end lost 5 bases, the J end lost 5 bases, and 6 bases lay between the germline ends. The CDR3 extends over 11 amino acids. DNA for the CDR3: TGTGCCAGCAGTCGAGGAACTGAAGCTTTCTTT. Its protein is CASSRGTEAFF.

J is TRBJ1-1 and V is TRBV28; a possible D gene is TRBD1 (5 bases). Deletions cut 7 bases from V and 4 bases from J, with 16 bases between. The CDR3 is 14 amino acids. Germline V gives CDR1 MDHEN, CDR2 SYDVKM. Written as DNA, the CDR3 is TGTGCCAGCATCCACCCGGGGGGGTTCACTGAAGCTTTCTTT. Translated: CASIHPGGFTEAFF.

The J gene is TRBJ1-1, the V gene TRBV28, with D unresolved. CDR3 size: 14 residues. Per germline, CDR1 MDHEN and CDR2 SYDVKM. The V and J ends lost 5 bases and 1 base respectively, with 11 bases between them. CDR3 sequence reads: CASSPGSRNTEAFF. The CDR3 DNA follows: TGTGCCAGCAGTCCTGGGTCGCGGAACACTGAAGCTTTCTTT.

The chain combines TRBV5-1 with TRBJ1-2; the match to TRBD1 covers 7 bases. Per the germline V gene, CDR1 is SGHRS and CDR2 is YFSETQ. V lost 3 bases to trimming and J lost 8 bases; unmatched junction nucleotides: 4. This CDR3 contains 12 residues. CDR3 sequence: CASSYDREGYTF. CDR3 nucleotides: TGCGCCAGCAGCTATGACAGGGAGGGCTACACCTTC.

The J gene is TRBJ1-4, the V gene TRBV7-9; D unclear. The germline V gene encodes CDR1 SEHNR and CDR2 FQNEAQ (reference sequence). Trimming removed 4 bases at V and 6 bases at J, with 6 bases between. The CDR3 runs 12 residues. CDR3 residues: CASSSSHEKLFF. In nucleotides, the CDR3 is TGTGCCAGCAGCTCCTCCCATGAAAAACTGTTTTTT. Full variable domain (remainder filled in from reference TRBV7-9 and TRBJ1-4): DTGVSQNPRHKITKRGQNVTFRCDPISEHNRLYWYRQTLGQGPEFLTYFQNEAQLEKSRLLSDRFSAERPKGSFSTLEIQRTEQGDSAMYLCASSSSHEKLFFGSGTQLSVL.

V usage is TRBV27 and J usage is TRBJ1-5, with D possibly being TRBD1 (5 bases). This CDR3 has 14 amino acids. Trimming left V 6 bases short and J 9 bases short, with 18 bases between. Germline V CDR1 and CDR2: MNHEY, SMNVEV (reference sequence). CDR3 sequence: CASSPTAGGRPQHF. The CDR3, as DNA: TGTGCCAGCAGCCCGACAGCGGGAGGGCGGCCCCAGCATTTT.

The rearrangement joins TRBV12-3 or TRBV12-4 to TRBJ1-2; D may be TRBD1 (6 bases). This CDR3 spans 13 amino acids. V was pared by 7 bases and J by 7 bases, with 16 bases between. CDR3 region: CASTLGGAGGYTF. In DNA form, the CDR3 reads TGTGCCAGCACTCTTGGGGGGGCGGGTGGCTACACCTTC.

The chain carries TRBV7-9 and TRBJ2-7; D is possibly TRBD1 (6 bases). Looked up from germline, CDR1 is SEHNR and CDR2 is FQNEAQ (reference sequence). CDR3 length equals 14 residues. Trimming cost V 3 bases and J 6 bases, with 15 bases left between them. The CDR3 DNA is TGTGCCAGCAGCTTTTCGGGGCAGGGGAGCGAGCAGTACTTC. The encoded protein is CASSFSGQGSEQYF.

V and J are TRBV10-1 and TRBJ1-6, with D hard to call. Germline lookup yields CDR1 WNHNN and CDR2 SYGVQD (reference sequence). Trimming removed 4 bases at V and 5 bases at J, with 15 bases between. The CDR3 is made up of 16 amino acids. DNA for the CDR3: TGCGCCAGCAGTGCCGGTTCTGCCAGCCATAATTCACCCCTCCACTTT. This codes for CASSAGSASHNSPLHF.